This T cell receptor (beta chain) came from a study of radiation and T cells in renal cell carcinoma. The trim removed 5 bases at V and 2 bases at J, leaving 12 bases unmatched. This CDR3 comprises 16 residues. Per germline, CDR1 MDHEN and CDR2 SYDVKM. The protocol was immunoSEQ multiplex PCR, while the TCRdb copy is restricted to in-frame clones and leaves out a portion. The sample has about 150,000 clones, approximately 86% seen once. Stated time point: blood 4 weeks post-SBRT, at nephrectomy. The treatment: 15 Gy SBRT to primary tumor, nephrectomy 4 weeks later. Nephrectomy followed 15 Gy stereotactic body radiation by 4 weeks. Serial blood draws occurred at baseline and 2 and 4 weeks post-SBRT. Clear cell pathology was present in this patient's renal cell carcinoma.

This TCR derives from a woman aged 45-60 years with renal cell carcinoma. Sequenced material: blood, taken from a patient whose treatment included radiotherapy and nephrectomy. The V and J genes are TRBV28 and TRBJ2-7; 7 bases align to TRBD1. The CDR3 loop is CASSPGTDLNTYEQYF. CDR3 coding DNA: TGTGCCAGCAGTCCCGGGACAGACCTAAACACCTACGAGCAGTACTTC.